This TCR beta chain was sequenced during a study of blood T cell repertoires in COVID-19. The wider study: Collection of acute and convalescent COVID-19 samples took place in the United States, Italy and Spain. Sources were T cells, B-cell-depleted T cells, or PBMCs; the material itself was cDNA or gDNA.

In the authors' workflow: Using reference gene primer amplification, nucleated cell counts were estimated. Assay: immunoSEQ multiplex PCR; the TCRdb copy retains only in-frame clones and omits some. V and J calls and clone size follow that table, whereas D and trimming were derived from the DNA. Of about 130,000 clones listed, around 83% are singletons. CDR3 length: 15 residues. Germline CDR1 reads SGHNT; CDR2 reads YENEEA. V gave up 5 bases and J gave up 7 bases; unmatched junction bases: 3. The sequence came from a human donor in a cohort sampled during active COVID-19. The chain joins TRBV11-3 to TRBJ2-1; 15 positions agree with TRBD2. Input material: peripheral blood. The CDR3 bases are TGTGCCAGCAGCCCCGGACTAGCGGGAGGGAATGAGCAGTTCTTC. This translates into CASSPGLAGGNEQFF.